Described below is a single T cell receptor beta chain sequence and its context. Its binding antigen is unknown. No base qualities exist here, and no much larger clone lies one base off it. These data originate in a study of blood T cell repertoires in COVID-19 (dated by TCRdb to 2020 to 2022). General notes on the study: Samples covering the acute and convalescent phases of COVID-19 were provided by collaborators in the United States, Italy and Spain. The dataset comprised deeply sampled blood TCRbeta repertoires from subjects exposed to, actively infected with, or recovered from COVID-19. Samples came from the ongoing ImmuneRACE study (first 160 participants) plus 1,254 subjects from 6 global collaborators. Sample metadata almost always included a de-identified subject ID, COVID-19 status, age in years and sex. The prospective study material was composed of cDNA or gDNA derived from T cells, B-cell-depleted T cells, or PBMCs. The repertoires were released in a freely available public database intended as a resource for research on the immune response to SARS-CoV-2. Where available, HLA class I and class II types were taken from metadata supplied by the sample provider and were not determined by assay-based typing. The paper as a whole reports these results and caveats: The quantity of clinical and demographic metadata differed by source and by participant and was supplied without curation.

TCRbeta CDR3 regions were amplified from genomic DNA using the immunoSEQ Assay, a bias-controlled multiplex PCR. On the authors' methods: The number of nucleated cells in each sample was estimated by amplification of reference gene primers within the assay. To quantify the absolute abundance of each unique TCRbeta CDR3 rearrangement, sequence reads were collapsed and filtered. For each sample, productive Simpson clonality was calculated as the square root of Simpson's diversity index over productive rearrangements. Imported from immuneACCESS, the table was reduced by TCRdb to in-frame sequences with V and J called. These copies leave out some clones; in studies compared against another copy, an unresolved V gene accounts for under half, and the cause of the remainder is not known. V and J calls and clone size are copied from that table; D and trimming were computed from the DNA. For this sample the table gives roughly 400,000 clones, of which roughly nine tenths were detected only once. Roughly 1.1% of the sample comes from the top ten.

Cut back by 1 base and 2 bases, the V and J ends lie 11 bases apart. CDR1 and CDR2, per the germline V gene (reference sequence), are SEHNR and FQNEAQ. The CDR3 covers 15 residues, taking in both the cysteine and the phenylalanine. Only the CDR3 DNA is retained, 45 bases long and in frame from the first base. In the prospective study, participants were 18 to 89 years old, resided in 25 or so geographic areas of the United States, and were enrolled through a virtual design. In the prospective study, cohorts were assigned on the basis of participant-reported clinical history obtained from a screening survey and a study questionnaire. ImmuneRACE Cohort 3 recovered participants were defined by two consecutive negative NP/OP PCR tests, healthcare professional clearance, or symptom resolution. In the prospective study, whole blood, serum and a nasopharyngeal or oropharyngeal swab were collected from each participant by mobile phlebotomists. Participants in the prospective study had the option to provide additional blood draws and questionnaires over a roughly 2-month period. Before DNA extraction, prospective study blood samples were shipped either frozen or at room temperature.

The source material was PBMCs or T cells enriched from blood (not recorded which). The clonotype originates from a young man who had recovered from COVID-19. The sequence joins TRBV7-9 to TRBJ2-5; possibly the D gene is TRBD2, per 6 matching bases. Here is the DNA: TGTGCCAGCAGCTTAGGCGGTGGGGGGCAAGAGACCCAGTACTTC. The encoded protein is CASSLGGGGQETQYF.